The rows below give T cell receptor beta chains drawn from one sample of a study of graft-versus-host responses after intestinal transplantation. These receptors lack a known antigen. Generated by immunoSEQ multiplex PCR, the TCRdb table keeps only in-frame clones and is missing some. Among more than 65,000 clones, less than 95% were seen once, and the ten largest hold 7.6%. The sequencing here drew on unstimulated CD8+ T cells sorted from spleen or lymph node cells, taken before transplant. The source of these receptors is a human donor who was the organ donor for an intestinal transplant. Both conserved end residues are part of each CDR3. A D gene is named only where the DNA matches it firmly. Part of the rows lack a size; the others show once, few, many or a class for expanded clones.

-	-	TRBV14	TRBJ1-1	CASREYPFTEAFF	TGTGCCAGCAGGGAATATCCTTTCACTGAAGCTTTCTTT
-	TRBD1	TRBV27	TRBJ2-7	CASRRTGAAYEQYF	TGTGCCAGCAGACGGACAGGGGCGGCCTACGAGCAGTACTTC
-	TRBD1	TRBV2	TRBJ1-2	CASSEEFGTVYGYTF	TGTGCCAGCAGTGAGGAGTTCGGGACAGTCTATGGCTACACCTTC
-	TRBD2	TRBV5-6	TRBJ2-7	CASSLGAGAGEQYF	TGTGCCAGCAGCTTGGGGGCGGGAGCAGGGGAGCAGTACTTC
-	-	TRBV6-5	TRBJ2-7	CASQGFGTYEQYF	TGTGCCAGCCAGGGGTTTGGAACCTACGAGCAGTACTTC
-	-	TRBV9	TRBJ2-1	CASSVGCGPYNEQFF	TGTGCCAGCAGCGTAGGGTGCGGTCCCTACAATGAGCAGTTCTTC
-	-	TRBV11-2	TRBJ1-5	CASSLDGWGRGNQPQHF	TGTGCCAGCAGCTTAGACGGGTGGGGGAGGGGCAATCAGCCCCAGCATTTT
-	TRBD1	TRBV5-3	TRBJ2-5	CARSLTGGLETQYF	TGTGCCAGAAGCTTGACAGGGGGTTTGGAGACCCAGTACTTC
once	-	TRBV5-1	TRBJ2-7	CASSYLQKRGEQYF	TGCGCCAGCAGCTACTTACAAAAACGTGGCGAGCAGTACTTC
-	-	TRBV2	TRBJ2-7	CASSEALRLYEQYF	TGTGCCAGCAGTGAAGCGCTTCGACTCTACGAGCAGTACTTC
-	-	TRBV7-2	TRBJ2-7	CASSLGPSYEQYF	TGTGCCAGCAGCTTAGGACCCTCTTACGAGCAGTACTTC
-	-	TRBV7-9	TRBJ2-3	CASSTFDAGSDTQYF	TGTGCCAGCAGCACCTTTGATGCCGGCTCAGATACGCAGTATTTT
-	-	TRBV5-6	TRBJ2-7	CASSLAGASYEQYF	TGTGCCAGCAGCTTGGCTGGGGCCTCCTACGAGCAGTACTTC
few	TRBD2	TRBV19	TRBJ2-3	CASNGLAGDVDTQYF	TGTGCCAGCAATGGACTAGCGGGAGATGTAGATACGCAGTATTTT
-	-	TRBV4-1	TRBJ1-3	CASSQDPQENAGVRNTIYF	TGCGCCAGCAGCCAAGATCCCCAGGAAAACGCCGGGGTCAGAAACACCATATATTTT
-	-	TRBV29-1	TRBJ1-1	CSVPALLRGYTEAFF	TGCAGCGTCCCCGCTCTTCTTCGTGGGTACACTGAAGCTTTCTTT
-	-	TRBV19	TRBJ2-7	CASSINFHEQYF	TGTGCCAGTAGTATCAATTTCCACGAGCAGTACTTC
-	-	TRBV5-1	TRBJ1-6	CASSLVGGLAYSPLHF	TGCGCCAGCAGCTTGGTGGGGGGGCTCGCGTATTCACCCCTCCACTTT
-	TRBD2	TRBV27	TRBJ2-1	CASSLRGLAGGNEQFF	TGTGCCAGCAGTTTACGGGGACTAGCGGGGGGTAATGAGCAGTTCTTC
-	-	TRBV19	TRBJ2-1	CASSGELSSYNEQFF	TGTGCCAGTAGCGGGGAACTGAGCTCCTACAATGAGCAGTTCTTC
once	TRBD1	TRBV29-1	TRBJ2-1	CSVVRGWYNEQFF	TGCAGCGTTGTCAGGGGGTGGTACAATGAGCAGTTCTTC
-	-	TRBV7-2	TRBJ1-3	CASSSLGHLSGNTIYF	TGTGCCAGCAGCTCACTTGGACACCTCTCTGGAAACACCATATATTTT
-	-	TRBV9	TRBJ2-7	CASSVGYGMAYEQYF	TGTGCCAGCAGCGTAGGTTACGGGATGGCCTACGAGCAGTACTTC
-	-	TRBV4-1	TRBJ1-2	CASSQVQAENYGYTF	TGCGCCAGCAGCCAAGTTCAGGCCGAAAACTATGGCTACACCTTC
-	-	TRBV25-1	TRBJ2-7	CASSYGPGKYEQYF	TGTGCCAGCAGTTATGGGCCCGGGAAATACGAGCAGTACTTC
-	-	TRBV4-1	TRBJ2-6	CASSQDNILEGSGANVLTF	TGCGCCAGCAGCCAAGATAACATATTGGAGGGCTCTGGGGCCAACGTCCTGACTTTC
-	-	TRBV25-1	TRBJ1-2	CASSEPLGGYTF	TGTGCCAGCAGTGAACCCTTAGGGGGCTACACCTTC
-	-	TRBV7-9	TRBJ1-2	CASQADMQGGYTF	TGTGCCAGCCAAGCAGACATGCAGGGCGGCTACACCTTC
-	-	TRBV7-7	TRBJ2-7	CASSSMKGDEQYF	TGTGCCAGCAGCTCGATGAAGGGGGACGAGCAGTACTTC
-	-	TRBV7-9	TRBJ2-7	CASSLTGFYEQYF	TGTGCCAGCAGCTTAACCGGGTTTTACGAGCAGTACTTC
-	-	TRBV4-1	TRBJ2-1	CASSQDNPDSYNEQFF	TGCGCCAGCAGCCAAGATAATCCAGATTCCTACAATGAGCAGTTCTTC
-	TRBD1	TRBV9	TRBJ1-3	CAGIRDRGGNTIYF	TGTGCCGGAATCCGGGACAGGGGTGGAAACACCATATATTTT
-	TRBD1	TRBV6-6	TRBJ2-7	CASSWTGLYEQYF	TGTGCCAGCAGTTGGACAGGTCTCTACGAGCAGTACTTC
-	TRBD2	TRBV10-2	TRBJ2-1	CASIAGGQDEQFF	TGCGCCAGCATAGCGGGGGGGCAGGATGAGCAGTTCTTC
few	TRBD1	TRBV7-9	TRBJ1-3	CANPTGKGNTIYF	TGTGCCAACCCGACAGGGAAGGGGAACACCATATATTTT
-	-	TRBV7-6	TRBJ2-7	CASSLEGSSYEQYF	TGTGCCAGCAGCCTAGAGGGGAGTTCCTACGAGCAGTACTTC
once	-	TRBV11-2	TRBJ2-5	CASSIIRDPETQYF	TGTGCCAGCAGCATAATCAGGGATCCAGAGACCCAGTACTTC